This T cell receptor beta chain originates from a study of metastatic and nonmetastatic thyroid tumors. Across the whole study: Samples came from malignant and benign thyroid patients, and repertoires were compared across blood and tumor or nodule tissue. Study-wide results and caveats: Patients with malignant thyroid tumors reportedly had significantly higher TCR beta diversity than those with benign nodules, in blood and tumor.

Under the authors' procedure: Researchers built a distant-metastasis classifier for papillary thyroid cancer that drew on CDR3 differences across clinicopathological groups. TCRdb redid the clone calls on the PCR reads using MiXCR. TCRdb's processing, not the authors', yielded these V and J calls. The sample contains 30,000 to 40,000 clones, about 33% of which appear only once. The table lists this clone with a few counts. The target antigen is unknown. Patients had received no treatment of any kind before thyroid surgery. Germline V CDR1 and CDR2: MRHNA, SNTAGT. The CDR3 runs 16 residues. With 0 bases clipped from V and 5 bases from J, the junction kept 5 bases outside the gene matches.

This chain joins TRBV6-4 and TRBJ2-1, with 9 positions matching TRBD2. This clonotype was sampled from a female donor with papillary thyroid cancer or a benign thyroid nodule (not recorded which). Some clones in this sample may be carry-over from other donors' samples. Material: tumor tissue. The CDR3 nucleotides read TGTGCCAGCAGTGACTCAGGCGGGGGGGCCCACAATGAGCAGTTCTTC. Translation: CASSDSGGGAHNEQFF.